Listed here are 29 T cell receptor beta chains from one sample, sequenced in a study of T cell responses to AZD1222 COVID-19 vaccine. Assay used: immunoSEQ multiplex PCR; TCRdb lists only in-frame clones, some missing. Of 95,000 to 130,000 clones in the sample, roughly 93% were seen once. This sample comprised peripheral blood, obtained 28 days after the second AZD1222 dose. The receptors were sampled from an adult who received the AZD1222 COVID-19 vaccine.

This clone came up once. J is TRBJ2-7 and V is TRBV6-5; 7 bases match TRBD2. CDR1 is MNHEY and CDR2 is SVGAGI in the germline V gene. Trimming removed 4 bases from V and 2 bases from J; junction bases left unmatched: 5. This CDR3 is built from 14 residues. The CDR3 loop is CASSSAGLTYEQYF. The CDR3 nucleotides read TGTGCCAGCAGTTCCGCGGGACTAACCTACGAGCAGTACTTC.

The J gene is TRBJ2-7, the V gene TRBV3-1 (or the pseudogene TRBV3-2); 7 bases align to TRBD2. Germline CDR1 reads LGHDT; CDR2 reads YNNKEL (reference sequence). The V gene end was trimmed by 1 base and the J gene end by 4 bases; junction bases not matched to a gene: 13. The CDR3 length is 17 residues. The CDR3 DNA reads TGTGCCAGCAGCCAAGGTCAGAGCGGGGACTACGGGTACGAGCAGTACTTC. Translated, it gives CASSQGQSGDYGYEQYF.

J is TRBJ1-5 and V is TRBV27; a possible D gene is TRBD1 (6 bases). The germline V gene has CDR1 MNHEY and CDR2 SMNVEV (reference sequence). Trimming took off 2 bases at V and 9 bases at J, with 20 bases between the two ends. The CDR3 loop spans 16 amino acids. The chain's CDR3 is CASSLKTGAVPGPQHF. The CDR3 DNA is TGTGCCAGCAGTTTAAAGACAGGTGCGGTTCCAGGGCCCCAGCATTTT.

The CDR3 DNA reads TGTGCCAGTAGTTTCCAGGGGAACACTGAAGCTTTCTTT. It codes for CASSFQGNTEAFF. V and J are TRBV19 and TRBJ1-1; a weak D match, TRBD1 (5 bases). V lost 5 bases to trimming and J lost 1 base, with 8 bases between them. Per the germline V gene, CDR1 is LNHDA and CDR2 is SQIVND (reference sequence). There are 13 residues in the CDR3.

This chain uses TRBV15 with TRBJ1-4, with TRBD1 matching over 10 bases. J was trimmed by 12 bases and V by 4 bases; bases with no gene match: 11. Germline lookup yields CDR1 LNHNV and CDR2 YYDKDF (reference sequence). There are 15 residues in the CDR3. The CDR3 DNA follows: TGTGCCACCAGCAAAGGGACAGGGGTCTCTAATGAACTGTTTTTT. Its protein product is CATSKGTGVSNELFF.

The CDR3 protein is CASSYNGLAGVEQFF. DNA of the CDR3: TGTGCCAGCAGTTATAACGGACTAGCGGGAGTTGAGCAGTTCTTC. V gene TRBV6-6 combines with J gene TRBJ2-1; TRBD2 aligns across 13 bases. Germline assignment: CDR1 MNHNY and CDR2 SVGAGI (reference sequence). This CDR3 is built from 15 residues. With V trimmed by 3 bases and J by 9 bases, 5 bases remained unmatched.

The chain couples TRBV5-6 to TRBJ2-7; D unresolved. V dropped 0 bases and J dropped 2 bases, with 12 bases sitting between them. CDR1 SGHDT and CDR2 YYEEEE come from the germline V gene. The CDR3 length is 15 residues. This CDR3 is CASSLGGLIAYEQYF. The CDR3 nucleotides are TGTGCCAGCAGCTTGGGAGGTCTTATTGCCTACGAGCAGTACTTC.

The chain joins TRBV28 to TRBJ2-3; 9 bases align to TRBD1. The CDR3 sequence is 14 residues long. Germline CDR1 reads MDHEN; CDR2 reads SYDVKM. J lost 3 bases, V lost 10 bases, and 8 bases had no gene match. The chain's CDR3 is CAISPGQGTDTQYF. Written as DNA, the CDR3 is TGTGCCATCTCGCCGGGACAGGGTACAGATACGCAGTATTTT.

The chain recombines TRBV30 with TRBJ1-6; possible D gene TRBD1, 6 bases. Germline CDR1 reads GTSNPN; CDR2 reads SVGIG (reference sequence). This CDR3 comprises 14 residues. The V end lost 2 bases, the J end lost 7 bases, and 12 bases lay between the germline ends. The CDR3 DNA is TGTGCCTGGAGTAGGGGGGCTGAGAATTCACCCCTCCACTTT. This gives the protein CAWSRGAENSPLHF.

This chain links TRBV27 with TRBJ2-7; TRBD1 matches at 11 bases. This CDR3 has 15 residues. The trim removed 5 bases at V and 4 bases at J, leaving 7 bases unmatched. CDR1 MNHEY and CDR2 SMNVEV come from the germline V gene (reference sequence). The CDR3 DNA sequence: TGTGCCAGCAGTCCCCGGGACAGGGGGTCTTACGAGCAGTACTTC. It translates to CASSPRDRGSYEQYF.

The chain joins TRBV7-9 to TRBJ2-3, with TRBD2 matching over 14 bases. The CDR3 extends over 19 amino acids. With 1 base clipped from V and 3 bases from J, the junction kept 9 bases outside the gene matches. CDR1 and CDR2 from the germline V gene are SEHNR and FQNEAQ (reference sequence). The CDR3 DNA sequence: TGTGCCAGCAGCTTAGGTGAAGGGACTAGCGGGAGTCCGACAGATACGCAGTATTTT. Protein sequence: CASSLGEGTSGSPTDTQYF.

The rearrangement joins TRBV7-2 to TRBJ1-4; unclear D gene. The length of the CDR3 is 15 residues. From germline, CDR1 is SGHTA and CDR2 FQGNSA. Trimming left V 1 base short and J 0 bases short, with 6 bases between. The CDR3 sequence is CASSLDGATNEKLFF. The CDR3, as DNA: TGTGCCAGCAGCTTAGATGGTGCAACTAATGAAAAACTGTTTTTT.

The chain is built from TRBV29-1 and TRBJ2-1; tentative D call: TRBD2 (6 bases). CDR3 length equals 13 residues. Germline CDR1 is SQVTM and CDR2 is ANQGSEA. V was clipped by 7 bases and J by 5 bases, with 15 bases between them. In DNA, the CDR3 is TGCAGCGCCAAGACTAGGGCCAACAATGAGCAGTTCTTC. This translates into CSAKTRANNEQFF.

The chain has TRBV5-1 and TRBJ1-1; 11 nucleotides align to TRBD1. The CDR3 loop spans 14 amino acids. Germline V gives CDR1 SGHRS, CDR2 YFSETQ. The V gene end was trimmed by 4 bases and the J gene end by 3 bases; junction bases not matched to a gene: 2. This CDR3 is CASSVGQGDTEAFF. The CDR3 nucleotides read TGCGCCAGCAGCGTGGGACAGGGGGACACTGAAGCTTTCTTT. The entire variable domain, with the rest obtained from reference TRBV5-1 and TRBJ1-1, is as follows: KAGVTQTPRYLIKTRGQQVTLSCSPISGHRSVSWYQQTPGQGLQFLFEYFSETQRNKGNFPGRFSGRQFSNSRSEMNVSTLELGDSALYLCASSVGQGDTEAFFGQGTRLTVV.

The chain recombines TRBV18 with TRBJ1-5; TRBD1 aligns across 9 bases. The germline V gene encodes CDR1 KGHSH and CDR2 LQKENI. CDR3 size: 16 residues. Trimming at V came to 2 bases and at J to 7 bases, leaving 9 bases not matched to a gene. The CDR3 DNA sequence: TGTGCCAGCTCACCAGGTTTGGGACAGGGAATCCAGCCCCAGCATTTT. Residues: CASSPGLGQGIQPQHF.

J is TRBJ2-3 and V is TRBV5-6; no reliable D call. Trimming took 0 bases from V and 5 from J, leaving 10 bases between them. CDR1 is SGHDT, CDR2 YYEEEE, per germline. The CDR3 spans 14 residues. In DNA form, the CDR3 reads TGTGCCAGCAGCTTGGAGCCGGCTGAAGATACGCAGTATTTT. Protein sequence: CASSLEPAEDTQYF.

This clone has ten or more counts. The chain is built from TRBV27 and TRBJ2-7; no clear D gene. The V gene's germline CDR1 is MNHEY and CDR2 SMNVEV (reference sequence). Trimming removed 8 bases from V and 1 base from J, with 21 bases in between. The CDR3 covers 16 residues. The CDR3 is CASFRKTLETSYEQYF. In DNA, the CDR3 is TGTGCCAGCTTTCGCAAGACGCTAGAAACTTCCTACGAGCAGTACTTC.

The chain employs TRBV27 and TRBJ1-5; D possibly corresponds to TRBD1 (6 bases). V lost 7 bases, J lost 6 bases, and 19 bases lay in between. The CDR3 loop spans 15 amino acids. CDR1 is MNHEY, CDR2 SMNVEV, per germline (reference sequence). CDR3 residues: CASTQMGGGTQPQHF. The CDR3 DNA sequence: TGTGCCAGCACTCAAATGGGGGGGGGCACTCAGCCCCAGCATTTT.

The rearrangement uses TRBV19 and TRBJ2-3; D is unresolved. Trimming took 3 bases from V and 1 from J, leaving 14 bases between them. Germline V gene sequence: CDR1 LNHDA, CDR2 SQIVND (reference sequence). This CDR3 region has 16 residues. The CDR3 DNA reads as TGTGCCAGTAGTATCGTGCCAGTTTCCCGCACAGATACGCAGTATTTT. It translates to CASSIVPVSRTDTQYF.

The rearrangement uses TRBV7-6 and TRBJ1-3; 8 bases agree with TRBD1. Per the germline V gene, CDR1 is SGHVS and CDR2 is FNYEAQ. This CDR3 spans 15 amino acids. The V gene end was trimmed by 2 bases and the J gene end by 3 bases; junction bases not matched to a gene: 3. As DNA, the CDR3 is TGTGCCAGCAGCTTACCGACAGGGGTTGGAAACACCATATATTTT. Its protein is CASSLPTGVGNTIYF.

This chain joins TRBV12-5 and TRBJ1-1; the match to TRBD1 covers 8 bases. The CDR3 consists of 15 residues. J gave up 5 bases and V 1 base, and 6 bases lay outside the gene matches. Germline lookup yields CDR1 LGHNT and CDR2 FRNRAP. The CDR3 loop reads CASGLGRTGRTEAFF. The CDR3 bases are TGTGCTAGTGGTTTGGGCAGGACAGGGCGGACTGAAGCTTTCTTT.

The chain couples TRBV5-6 to TRBJ1-2; 11 bases align to TRBD1. Unmatched junction bases numbered 8, after V lost 4 bases and J lost 6 bases. The CDR3 contains 15 residues. CDR1 SGHDT and CDR2 YYEEEE come from the germline V gene. The CDR3 sequence is CASSLWDRGSNGYTF. The CDR3, as DNA: TGTGCCAGCAGCCTGTGGGACAGGGGGTCAAATGGCTACACCTTC. Together with reference TRBV5-6 and TRBJ1-2, the CDR3 gives the full variable domain: DAGVTQSPTHLIKTRGQQVTLRCSPKSGHDTVSWYQQALGQGPQFIFQYYEEEERQRGNFPDRFSGHQFPNYSSELNVNALLLGDSALYLCASSLWDRGSNGYTFGSGTRLTVV.

This clone was recorded once. This chain uses TRBV30 with TRBJ2-3; a possible D gene is TRBD2 (6 bases). Germline V gives CDR1 GTSNPN, CDR2 SVGIG (reference sequence). V dropped 0 bases and J dropped 0 bases, with 13 bases sitting between them. This CDR3 contains 16 residues. In nucleotides, the CDR3 is TGTGCCTGGAGTGTTGGAGGGTATTCTAGCACAGATACGCAGTATTTT. It encodes CAWSVGGYSSTDTQYF. Filled out from reference TRBV30 and TRBJ2-3, the complete variable domain reads SQTIHQWPATLVQPVGSPLSLECTVEGTSNPNLYWYRQAAGRGLQLLFYSVGIGQISSEVPQNLSASRPQDRQFILSSKKLLLSDSGFYLCAWSVGGYSSTDTQYFGPGTRLTVL.

The V call is TRBV2, the J call TRBJ1-5; the D gene is possibly TRBD1 (6 bases). The CDR3 loop spans 15 amino acids. In germline, CDR1 is SNHLY, CDR2 FYNNEI. V dropped 4 bases and J dropped 4 bases, with 14 bases sitting between them. The CDR3 reads CASSGNRELNQPQHF. CDR3 DNA sequence: TGTGCCAGCAGTGGGAACAGGGAATTAAATCAGCCCCAGCATTTT. The variable domain in full, completed from reference TRBV2 and TRBJ1-5, reads EPEVTQTPSHQVTQMGQEVILRCVPISNHLYFYWYRQILGQKVEFLVSFYNNEISEKSEIFDDQFSVERPDGSNFTLKIRSTKLEDSAMYFCASSGNRELNQPQHFGDGTRLSIL.

The chain joins TRBV28 to TRBJ1-6; a possible D gene is TRBD1 (5 bases). With 1 base removed from V and 10 bases from J, the gap between germline ends came to 8 bases. Germline V lookup: CDR1 MDHEN, CDR2 SYDVKM. The length of the CDR3 is 13 residues. Written as DNA, the CDR3 is TGTGCCAGCAGTTTATTTCAGGGATCACCCCTCCACTTT. This translates into CASSLFQGSPLHF.

The J gene is TRBJ1-5, the V gene TRBV19; no clear D. Germline V CDR1 and CDR2: LNHDA, SQIVND (reference sequence). V was trimmed by 3 bases and J by 3 bases, leaving 15 bases between them. The CDR3 has 16 residues. Here the CDR3 reads CASSILSRGNNQPQHF. DNA of the CDR3: TGTGCCAGTAGTATCTTAAGTCGCGGGAACAATCAGCCCCAGCATTTT.

This clone has just a few counts. The chain combines TRBV30 with TRBJ1-4; TRBD1 matches at 10 bases. Unmatched junction bases numbered 3, after V lost 2 bases and J lost 6 bases. Germline CDR1 GTSNPN, CDR2 SVGIG (reference sequence). The CDR3 runs 14 residues. The CDR3 region has the DNA TGTGCCTGGAGTCCCGGGACAGGGGATGAAAAACTGTTTTTT. It translates to CAWSPGTGDEKLFF.

CDR3 loop: CASSGTITYNEQFF. CDR3 coding DNA: TGTGCCAGCAGTGGGACTATCACCTACAATGAGCAGTTCTTC. This sequence joins TRBV27 and TRBJ2-1; TRBD2 aligns across 7 bases. Germline V gives CDR1 MNHEY, CDR2 SMNVEV (reference sequence). The CDR3 is 14 residues long. The trim removed 5 bases at V and 2 bases at J, leaving 3 bases unmatched.

The chain carries TRBV20-1 and TRBJ2-5; D is possibly TRBD1 (5 bases). The CDR3 length is 11 residues. Between the trimmed V and J ends, which lost 6 bases and 9 bases, there was a span of 14 bases. The germline V gene has CDR1 DFQATT and CDR2 SNEGSKA (reference sequence). CDR3: CSADAQGAQYF. The CDR3 DNA sequence: TGCAGTGCCGACGCCCAGGGTGCCCAGTACTTC.